The T cell receptor (beta chain) under discussion was sequenced for a study of shared clonotypes between healthy human individuals. Study-wide background: CD4 naive cells filled three plates per donor, CD4 memory three, CD8 naive two and CD8 memory one.

Sequencing was performed with immunoSEQ multiplex PCR; in TCRdb, only in-frame clones are kept and a portion is missing. The sample has roughly 330,000 clones; under 80% are singletons. A CD45RA+ naive subset and a CD45RA-negative memory subset were split from CD4+ cells. The source is a man aged 25-45 years in good health. The sequenced sample was memory CD4+ T cells sorted from blood. Stated subset: CD45RA-negative fraction.

Written as DNA, the CDR3 is TGCGCCAGCTGGACTAGCGGGAAACCCTACGAGCAGTACTTC. The encoded protein is CASWTSGKPYEQYF. V gene TRBV5-1 combines with J gene TRBJ2-7; 12 nucleotides agree with TRBD2. The CDR3 length is 14 residues. Germline V gives CDR1 SGHRS, CDR2 YFSETQ. The V segment lost 7 bases and the J segment 2 bases; nucleotides outside the gene matches: 4.